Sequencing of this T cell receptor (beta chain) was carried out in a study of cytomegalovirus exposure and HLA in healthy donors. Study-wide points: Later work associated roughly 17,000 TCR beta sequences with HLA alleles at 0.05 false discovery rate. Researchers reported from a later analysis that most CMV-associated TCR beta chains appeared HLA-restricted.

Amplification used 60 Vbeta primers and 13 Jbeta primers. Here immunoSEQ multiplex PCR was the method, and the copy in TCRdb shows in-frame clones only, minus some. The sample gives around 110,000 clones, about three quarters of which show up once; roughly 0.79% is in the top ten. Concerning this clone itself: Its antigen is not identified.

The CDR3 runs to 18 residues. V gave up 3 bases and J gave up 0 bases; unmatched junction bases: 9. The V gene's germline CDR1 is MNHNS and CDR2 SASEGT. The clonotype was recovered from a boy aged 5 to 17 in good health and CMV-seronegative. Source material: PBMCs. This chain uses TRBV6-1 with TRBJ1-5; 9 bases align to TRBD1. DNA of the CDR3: TGTGCCAGCAGTGACCCCTACAGGGGGCTAGGTAGCAATCAGCCCCAGCATTTT. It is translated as CASSDPYRGLGSNQPQHF.